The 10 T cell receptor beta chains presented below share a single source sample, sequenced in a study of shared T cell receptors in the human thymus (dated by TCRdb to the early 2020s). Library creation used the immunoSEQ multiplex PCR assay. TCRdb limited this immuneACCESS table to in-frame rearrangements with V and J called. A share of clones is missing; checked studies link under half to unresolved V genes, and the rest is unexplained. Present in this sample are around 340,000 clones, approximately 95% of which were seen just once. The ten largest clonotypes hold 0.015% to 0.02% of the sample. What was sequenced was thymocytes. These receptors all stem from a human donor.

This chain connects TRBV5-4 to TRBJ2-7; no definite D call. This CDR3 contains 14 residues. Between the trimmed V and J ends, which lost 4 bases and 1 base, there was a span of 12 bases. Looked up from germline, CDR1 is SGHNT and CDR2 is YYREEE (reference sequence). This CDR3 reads CASSPRTGSYEQYF. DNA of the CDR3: TGTGCCAGCAGCCCCAGGACCGGGTCCTACGAGCAGTACTTC.

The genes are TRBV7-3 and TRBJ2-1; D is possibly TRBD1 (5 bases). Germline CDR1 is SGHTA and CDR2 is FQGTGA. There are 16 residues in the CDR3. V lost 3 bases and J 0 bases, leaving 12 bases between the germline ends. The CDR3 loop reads CASSFYPDSSYNEQFF. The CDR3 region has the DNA TGTGCCAGCAGCTTTTACCCCGACAGCTCCTACAATGAGCAGTTCTTC.

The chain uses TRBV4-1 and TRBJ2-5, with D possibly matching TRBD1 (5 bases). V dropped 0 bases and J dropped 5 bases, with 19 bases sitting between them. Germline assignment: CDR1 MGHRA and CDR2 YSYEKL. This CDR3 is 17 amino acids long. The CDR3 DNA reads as TGCGCCAGCAGCCAAGATCTCCCCCAGGGCGAGAGGGAGACCCAGTACTTC. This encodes CASSQDLPQGERETQYF.

In DNA, the CDR3 is TGTGCCAGCGCCCTTGCCTACAATGAGCAGTTCTTC. Its protein product is CASALAYNEQFF. The chain is built from TRBV19 and TRBJ2-1; no reliable D call. Germline V gene sequence: CDR1 LNHDA, CDR2 SQIVND (reference sequence). The CDR3 covers 12 residues. Between the trimmed V and J ends, which lost 9 bases and 2 bases, there was a span of 8 bases.

The CDR3 DNA follows: TGTGCCAGCAGTGAATACTACCCGATGGCCGGGGAGCTGTTTTTT. It translates to CASSEYYPMAGELFF. This chain links TRBV25-1 with TRBJ2-2; D is unresolved. The V gene's germline CDR1 is MGHDK and CDR2 SYGVNS. V was pared by 0 bases and J by 6 bases, with 11 bases between. The CDR3 is 15 residues long.

The CDR3 is CASSPRRGGSTDTQYF. DNA of the CDR3: TGTGCCAGCAGCCCGCGGCGAGGGGGAAGCACAGATACGCAGTATTTT. The chain combines TRBV7-8 with TRBJ2-3; a weak D match, TRBD1 (6 bases). With 5 bases removed from V and 0 bases from J, the gap between germline ends came to 15 bases. The germline gives CDR1 SGHVS, CDR2 FQNEAQ. The CDR3 loop spans 16 amino acids. The full variable domain, with the rest looked up from reference TRBV7-8 and TRBJ2-3, is GAGVSQSPRYKVAKRGQDVALRCDPISGHVSLFWYQQALGQGPEFLTYFQNEAQLDKSGLPSDRFFAERPEGSVSTLKIQRTQQEDSAVYLCASSPRRGGSTDTQYFGPGTRLTVL.

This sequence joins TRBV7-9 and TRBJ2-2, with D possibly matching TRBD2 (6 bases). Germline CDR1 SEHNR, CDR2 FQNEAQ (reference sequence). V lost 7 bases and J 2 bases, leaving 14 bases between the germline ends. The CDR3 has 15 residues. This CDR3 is CASTPGLVNTGELFF. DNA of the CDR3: TGTGCCAGCACCCCGGGACTTGTAAACACCGGGGAGCTGTTTTTT.

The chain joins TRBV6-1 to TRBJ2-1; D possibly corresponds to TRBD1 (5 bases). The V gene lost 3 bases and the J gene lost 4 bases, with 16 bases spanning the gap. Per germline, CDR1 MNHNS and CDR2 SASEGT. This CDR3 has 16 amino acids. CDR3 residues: CASSDGQETAYNEQFF. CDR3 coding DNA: TGTGCCAGCAGTGACGGCCAGGAGACAGCATACAATGAGCAGTTCTTC.

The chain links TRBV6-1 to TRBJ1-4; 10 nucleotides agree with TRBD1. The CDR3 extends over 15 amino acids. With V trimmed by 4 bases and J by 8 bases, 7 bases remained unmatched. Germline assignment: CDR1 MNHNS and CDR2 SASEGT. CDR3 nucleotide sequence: TGTGCCAGCAGTGGAAGGGACAGGGGAGTGGAAAAACTGTTTTTT. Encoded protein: CASSGRDRGVEKLFF.

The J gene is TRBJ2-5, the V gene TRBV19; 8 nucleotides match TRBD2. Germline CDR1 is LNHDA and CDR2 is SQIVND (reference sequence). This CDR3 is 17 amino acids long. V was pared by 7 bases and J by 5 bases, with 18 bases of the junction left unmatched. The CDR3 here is CASMQGPVTSGPETQYF. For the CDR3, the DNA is TGTGCCAGTATGCAGGGGCCAGTTACTAGCGGCCCGGAGACCCAGTACTTC.